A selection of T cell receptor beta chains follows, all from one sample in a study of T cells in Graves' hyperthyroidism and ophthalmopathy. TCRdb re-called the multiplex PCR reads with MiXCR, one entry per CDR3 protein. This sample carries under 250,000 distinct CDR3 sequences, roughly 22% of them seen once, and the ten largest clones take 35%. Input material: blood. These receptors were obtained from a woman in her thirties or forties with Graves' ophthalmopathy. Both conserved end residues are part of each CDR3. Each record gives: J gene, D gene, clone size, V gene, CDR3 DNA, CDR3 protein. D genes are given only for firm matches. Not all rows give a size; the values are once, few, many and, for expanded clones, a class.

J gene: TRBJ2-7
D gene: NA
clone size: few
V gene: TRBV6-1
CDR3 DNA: TGTGCCAGCACAACTACAGGCTACGAGCAGTACTTC
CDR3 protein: CASTTTGYEQYF

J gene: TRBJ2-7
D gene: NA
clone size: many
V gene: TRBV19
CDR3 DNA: TGTGCCAGTAGCAACACCGACGGTCCGGGGAACGAGCAGTACTTC
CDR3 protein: CASSNTDGPGNEQYF

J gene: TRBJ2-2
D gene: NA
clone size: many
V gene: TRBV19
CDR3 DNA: TGTGCCAGTAGGCGCTGGGGGGGCGATTCGAACACCGGGGAGCTGTTTTTT
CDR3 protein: CASRRWGGDSNTGELFF

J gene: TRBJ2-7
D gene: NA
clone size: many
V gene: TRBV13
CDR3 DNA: TGTGCCAGCAGTTTACCAGACAGACCCTACGAGCAGTACTTC
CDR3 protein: CASSLPDRPYEQYF

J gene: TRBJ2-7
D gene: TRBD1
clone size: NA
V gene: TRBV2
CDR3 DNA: TGTGCCAGCAGCTTACCCGGGACAGGGGGCTACGAGCAGTACTTC
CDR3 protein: CASSLPGTGGYEQYF

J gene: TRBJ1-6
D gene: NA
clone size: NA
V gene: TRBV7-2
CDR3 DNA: TGTGCCAGCAGTTTAAGTAGTTCACCCCTCCACTTT
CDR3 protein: CASSLSSSPLHF

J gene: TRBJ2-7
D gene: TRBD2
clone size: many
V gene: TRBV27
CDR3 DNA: TGTGCCAGCCCCGGGGGTGCGGGAGTCATGCCCTACGAGCAGTACTTC
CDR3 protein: CASPGGAGVMPYEQYF

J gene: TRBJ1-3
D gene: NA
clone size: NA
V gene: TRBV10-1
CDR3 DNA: TGCGCCAGCAGTGGCCAACCCTCTGGAAACACCATATATTTT
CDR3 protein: CASSGQPSGNTIYF

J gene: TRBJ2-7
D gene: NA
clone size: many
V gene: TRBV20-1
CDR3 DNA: TGCAGTGCTAGAGATCTTCTGATATTTTCCTACGAGCAGTACTTC
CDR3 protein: CSARDLLIFSYEQYF

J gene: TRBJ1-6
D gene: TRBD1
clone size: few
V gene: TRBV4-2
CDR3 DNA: TGTGCCAGCAGCCAAGGGGGACAGGTTTTTAATTCACCCCTCCACTTT
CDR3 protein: CASSQGGQVFNSPLHF

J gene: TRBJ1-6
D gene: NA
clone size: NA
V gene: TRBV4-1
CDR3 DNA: TGCGCCAGCAGCCGGGACATTGGGTCCTATAATTCACCCCTCCACTTT
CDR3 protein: CASSRDIGSYNSPLHF

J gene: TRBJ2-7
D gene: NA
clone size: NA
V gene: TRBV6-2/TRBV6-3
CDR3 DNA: TGTGCCGTCATTCCGACAGGTTCCTGCGAGCAGTACTTT
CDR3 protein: CAVIPTGSCEQYF

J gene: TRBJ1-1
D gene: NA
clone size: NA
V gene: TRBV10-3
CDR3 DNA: TGTGCCATCATGAAGACAGGACACACTGAAGCTTTCTTT
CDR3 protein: CAIMKTGHTEAFF

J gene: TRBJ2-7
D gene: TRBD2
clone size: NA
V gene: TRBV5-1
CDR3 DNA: TGCGCCAGCAGCTCCGGCGGGCTAGCGGGAGTCTACGAGCAGTACTTC
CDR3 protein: CASSSGGLAGVYEQYF

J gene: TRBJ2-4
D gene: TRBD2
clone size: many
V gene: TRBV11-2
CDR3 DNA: TGTGCCAGCAGCTTAGCCGGCGGGAGTACGAGCATTCAGTACTTC
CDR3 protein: CASSLAGGSTSIQYF

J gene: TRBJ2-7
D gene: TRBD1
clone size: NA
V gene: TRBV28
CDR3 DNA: TGTGCCAGCAGTGGGGACGGGACAGTGGTGCAGTACTTC
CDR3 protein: CASSGDGTVVQYF

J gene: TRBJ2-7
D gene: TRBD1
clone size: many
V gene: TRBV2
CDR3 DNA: TGTGCCAGCAGTGAAAACAGGGGAACCTACGAGCAGTACTTC
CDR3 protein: CASSENRGTYEQYF

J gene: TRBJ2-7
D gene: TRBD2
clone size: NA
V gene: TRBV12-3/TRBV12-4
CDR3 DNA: TGTGCCAGCAGCTCACCTAGCGGGAGTTGGTACGAGCAGTACTTC
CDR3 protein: CASSSPSGSWYEQYF

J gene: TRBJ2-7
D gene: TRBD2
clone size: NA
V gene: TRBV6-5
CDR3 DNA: TGTGCCAGCAGTTACGCTAGCGGCTTCTCCTACGAGCAGTACTTC
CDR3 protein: CASSYASGFSYEQYF

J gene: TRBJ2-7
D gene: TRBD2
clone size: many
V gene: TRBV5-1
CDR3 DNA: TGCGCCAGCAGCCCGTTAGCGGGAGGGGACGAGCAGTACTTC
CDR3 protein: CASSPLAGGDEQYF

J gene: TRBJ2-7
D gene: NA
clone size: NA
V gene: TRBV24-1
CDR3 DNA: TGTGCCACCAGTGAGACGGACAGAACCTACGAGCAGTACTTC
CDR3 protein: CATSETDRTYEQYF

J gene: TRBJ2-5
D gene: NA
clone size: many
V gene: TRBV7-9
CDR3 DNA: TGTGCCAGCAGCTTAATCGCCGCTCAAGAGACCCAGTACTTC
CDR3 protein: CASSLIAAQETQYF

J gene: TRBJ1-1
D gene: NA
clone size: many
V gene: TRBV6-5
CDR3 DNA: TGTGCCAGCATGGGGGGGATTTACGGCACTGAAGCTTTCTTT
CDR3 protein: CASMGGIYGTEAFF

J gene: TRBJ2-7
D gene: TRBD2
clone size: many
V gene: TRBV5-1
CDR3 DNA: TGCGCCAGCAGCTCCGGAACTGGGGGGGTCTGGTACGAGCAGTACTTC
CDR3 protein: CASSSGTGGVWYEQYF

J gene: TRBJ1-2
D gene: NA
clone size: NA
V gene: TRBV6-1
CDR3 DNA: TGTGCCAGCAACCCACCCCCAGGGAGGACCTTTTATGGCTACACCTTC
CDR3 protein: CASNPPPGRTFYGYTF

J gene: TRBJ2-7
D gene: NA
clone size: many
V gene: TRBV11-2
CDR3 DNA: TGTGCCAGCAGCTTAATCACAGGGTCCTACGAGCAGTACTTC
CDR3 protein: CASSLITGSYEQYF

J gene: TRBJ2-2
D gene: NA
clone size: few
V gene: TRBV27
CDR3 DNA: TGTGCCAGCAGTTTGGGGCAGGGGTTCGGGGAGCTGTTTTTT
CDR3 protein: CASSLGQGFGELFF

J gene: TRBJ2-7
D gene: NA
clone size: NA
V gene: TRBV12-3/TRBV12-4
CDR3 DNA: TGTGCCAGCAGTTTCCCTAGTAGGGACGAGCAGTACTTC
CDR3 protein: CASSFPSRDEQYF

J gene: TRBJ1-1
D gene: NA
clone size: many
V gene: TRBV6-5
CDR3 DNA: TGTGCCAGTTCATCCAAAGGGAACACTGAAGCTTTCTTT
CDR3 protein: CASSSKGNTEAFF

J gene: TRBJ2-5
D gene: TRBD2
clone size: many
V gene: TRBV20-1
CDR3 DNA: TGCAGTGCTGCGGGAGGATTCCAAGAGACCCAGTACTTC
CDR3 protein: CSAAGGFQETQYF

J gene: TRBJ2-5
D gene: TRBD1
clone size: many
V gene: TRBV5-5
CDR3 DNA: TGTGCCAGCAGCTTGGACGGGACAGGGATTGAGACCCAGTACTTC
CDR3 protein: CASSLDGTGIETQYF

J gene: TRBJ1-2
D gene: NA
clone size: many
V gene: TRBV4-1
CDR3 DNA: TGCGCCAGCAGCCAGGCAGACGGCGGCCGTGGCTACACCTTC
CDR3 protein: CASSQADGGRGYTF